Listed below are T cell receptor beta chains from one sample, sequenced in a study of blood T cell repertoires in COVID-19. TCRdb's table, derived via immunoSEQ multiplex PCR, lists solely in-frame clones and lacks some. The data contain about 360,000 clones, 70% to 90% of them singletons. Sequences were obtained from PBMCs or T cells enriched from blood (not recorded which). These receptor sequences come from a woman between 40 and 50 years old with acute COVID-19. The CDR3 runs from the conserved cysteine through the conserved F or W. D genes are given only for firm matches. Some rows have no size entry. The others give once, few or many, or a class for an expanded clone.

v_call,d_call,clone_size,j_call,cdr3_aa,cdr3_nt
TRBV11-2,TRBD2,NA,TRBJ2-7,CASSPPSGGATEQYF,TGTGCCAGCAGCCCCCCTAGCGGGGGGGCCACCGAGCAGTACTTC
TRBV11-2,TRBD1,NA,TRBJ1-1,CASSLGRWDREVTTEAFF,TGTGCCAGCAGCTTAGGGCGCTGGGACAGGGAGGTTACCACTGAAGCTTTCTTT
TRBV29-1,NA,NA,TRBJ2-5,CSLRSGRETQYF,TGCAGCCTCCGGTCGGGAAGGGAGACCCAGTACTTC
TRBV7-9,TRBD2,NA,TRBJ2-7,CASSLSSSGGEQYF,TGTGCCAGCAGCTTATCGTCTAGCGGGGGCGAGCAGTACTTC
TRBV9,TRBD1,NA,TRBJ2-7,CASSATGTGTYEQYF,TGTGCCAGCAGCGCGACCGGGACAGGGACCTACGAGCAGTACTTC
TRBV4-1,TRBD1,NA,TRBJ2-3,CASSPQNRDRGEDTQYF,TGCGCCAGCAGCCCACAAAACAGGGACAGGGGAGAGGATACGCAGTATTTT
TRBV7-9,NA,NA,TRBJ2-3,CASSSETDTQYF,TGTGCCAGCAGCTCGGAGACAGATACGCAGTATTTT
TRBV12-3/TRBV12-4,NA,NA,TRBJ2-1,CASSLLANEQFF,TGTGCCAGCAGTTTACTAGCCAATGAGCAGTTCTTC
TRBV6-1,NA,NA,TRBJ2-7,CASSEEEPQYF,TGTGCCAGCAGTGAAGAGGAGCCTCAGTACTTC
TRBV5-6,NA,NA,TRBJ1-3,CASSFNPGITGNTIYF,TGTGCCAGCAGCTTTAATCCAGGGATCACAGGAAACACCATATATTTT
TRBV29-1,TRBD2,NA,TRBJ2-1,CSVPSGAGTFDEQFF,TGCAGCGTCCCCTCTGGAGCGGGGACCTTTGATGAGCAGTTCTTC
TRBV15,TRBD1,NA,TRBJ1-1,CATSRDPEGGRNEAFF,TGTGCCACCAGCAGAGACCCCGAAGGGGGCAGGAATGAAGCTTTCTTT
TRBV4-1,NA,NA,TRBJ1-5,CASSHLGGLTSNQPQHF,TGCGCCAGCAGCCATCTCGGAGGGCTTACCAGCAATCAGCCCCAGCATTTT
TRBV18,NA,NA,TRBJ2-2,CASSPLLVPANTGELFF,TGTGCCAGCTCACCACTACTGGTGCCTGCGAACACCGGGGAGCTGTTTTTT
TRBV9,NA,NA,TRBJ2-3,CASSRGDTQYF,TGTGCCAGCAGCAGAGGGGATACGCAGTATTTT
TRBV6-5,NA,NA,TRBJ1-2,CASSTGVDYGYTF,TGTGCCAGCAGTACCGGGGTAGACTATGGCTACACCTTC
TRBV5-6,NA,NA,TRBJ1-4,CASSLAPGEKLFF,TGTGCCAGCAGCTTGGCCCCGGGTGAAAAACTGTTTTTT
TRBV24-1,TRBD1,NA,TRBJ2-5,CATSDLRQGEAQETQYF,TGTGCCACCAGTGATTTAAGACAGGGGGAAGCACAAGAGACCCAGTACTTC
TRBV12-5,TRBD1,NA,TRBJ1-5,CAIGTGDHQPQHF,TGTGCTATAGGGACAGGGGATCATCAGCCCCAGCATTTT
TRBV5-6,TRBD2,NA,TRBJ2-3,CASSRGGAGDTQYF,TGTGCCAGCAGCCGCGGGGGGGCGGGAGATACGCAGTATTTT
TRBV18,TRBD1,NA,TRBJ1-1,CASSPSTGMNTEAFF,TGTGCCAGCTCACCTTCGACAGGGATGAACACTGAAGCTTTCTTT
TRBV2,TRBD1,NA,TRBJ2-5,CASSGGRGRSETQYF,TGTGCCAGCAGTGGAGGCAGGGGGCGGTCAGAGACCCAGTACTTC
TRBV7-2,TRBD2,NA,TRBJ2-3,CASSSRLAGPSTDTQYF,TGTGCCAGCAGCTCCAGACTAGCGGGGCCTAGCACAGATACGCAGTATTTT
TRBV7-2,NA,NA,TRBJ2-1,CASSLAWTTLDEQFF,TGTGCCAGCAGCTTAGCGTGGACTACCCTCGATGAGCAGTTCTTC
TRBV7-9,NA,once,TRBJ2-2,CASNFPNEGGELFF,TGTGCCAGCAACTTTCCCAACGAGGGCGGGGAGCTGTTTTTT
TRBV5-4,TRBD2,NA,TRBJ2-5,CASSLAPSGDQETQYF,TGTGCCAGCAGCTTGGCCCCTAGCGGGGACCAAGAGACCCAGTACTTC
TRBV5-4,TRBD1,NA,TRBJ1-2,CASSLTGANYGYTF,TGTGCCAGCAGCTTGACAGGGGCTAACTATGGCTACACCTTC
TRBV24-1,NA,NA,TRBJ2-5,CATSDRDKIVETQYF,TGTGCCACCAGTGACCGGGACAAGATAGTGGAGACCCAGTACTTC
TRBV19,NA,NA,TRBJ2-7,CASSISGYEQYF,TGTGCCAGTAGTATCAGCGGATACGAGCAGTACTTC
TRBV1,NA,NA,TRBJ2-3,CTSSQSAQRGGCCSTDTQYF,TGCACCAGCAGCCAATCCGCCCAGCGGGGGGGTTGTTGTAGCACAGATACGCAGTATTTT
TRBV18,NA,NA,TRBJ2-3,CASSPRGVSSTDTQYF,TGTGCCAGCTCACCCAGGGGCGTTTCTTCCACAGATACGCAGTATTTT
TRBV3-1/TRBV3-2,TRBD1,NA,TRBJ1-5,CASSLTGDNQPQHF,TGTGCCAGCAGCCTGACAGGGGACAATCAGCCCCAGCATTTT
TRBV12-5,NA,NA,TRBJ2-7,CASGLGDFRYEQYF,TGTGCTAGTGGTTTGGGGGACTTTCGGTACGAGCAGTACTTC
TRBV29-1,NA,NA,TRBJ1-2,CSVEGGVTGSNYGYTF,TGCAGCGTTGAAGGGGGGGTTACAGGTTCGAACTATGGCTACACCTTC
TRBV25-1,TRBD1,NA,TRBJ2-2,CASSDVTWTGETGELFF,TGTGCCAGCAGCGACGTAACGTGGACAGGGGAGACCGGGGAGCTGTTTTTT
TRBV19,NA,NA,TRBJ2-7,CASSINRAYEQYF,TGTGCCAGTAGTATAAACAGGGCCTACGAGCAGTACTTC
TRBV2,NA,NA,TRBJ1-2,CASSGEGRSYGYTF,TGTGCCAGCAGTGGGGAGGGGCGCTCCTATGGCTACACCTTC
TRBV3-1/TRBV3-2,NA,NA,TRBJ1-1,CASRAREKGTEAFF,TGTGCCAGCAGGGCCAGGGAAAAGGGCACTGAAGCTTTCTTT
TRBV29-1,TRBD1,NA,TRBJ2-3,CSVWDRSTDTQYF,TGCAGCGTTTGGGACAGGAGCACAGATACGCAGTATTTT
TRBV4-1,TRBD1,NA,TRBJ1-5,CASSHEDRAYQPQHF,TGCGCCAGCAGCCACGAGGACAGGGCTTATCAGCCCCAGCATTTT
TRBV5-6,TRBD1,NA,TRBJ1-6,CASSLARGLIYSPLHF,TGTGCCAGCAGCTTGGCCAGGGGGCTGATATATTCACCCCTCCACTTT
TRBV7-8,NA,few,TRBJ1-6,CASSLEGSFPGFSPLHF,TGTGCCAGCAGCTTAGAGGGCTCATTCCCGGGATTTTCACCCCTCCACTTT
TRBV27,NA,NA,TRBJ2-7,CASSSLGGGQDYEQYF,TGTGCCAGCAGTTCGCTGGGGGGGGGCCAAGACTACGAGCAGTACTTC
TRBV7-9,NA,NA,TRBJ2-1,CASSSGHFSSYNEQFF,TGTGCCAGCAGCTCCGGACACTTTAGCTCCTACAATGAGCAGTTCTTC
TRBV30,TRBD1,NA,TRBJ1-2,CAWVDRRGLNYGYTF,TGTGCCTGGGTGGATAGGAGGGGGCTTAACTATGGCTACACCTTC
TRBV4-2,TRBD1,once,TRBJ1-5,CASSPYWTGGRSNQPQHF,TGTGCCAGCAGCCCCTACTGGACAGGGGGTAGGAGCAATCAGCCCCAGCATTTT
TRBV5-4,TRBD2,NA,TRBJ2-1,CASSPPVPGLGINEQFF,TGTGCCAGCAGCCCCCCGGTACCGGGACTAGGTATTAATGAGCAGTTCTTC
TRBV7-2,NA,NA,TRBJ2-7,CASSLFIRRQDYEQYF,TGTGCCAGCAGCTTATTTATTCGGAGACAGGATTACGAGCAGTACTTC
TRBV30,NA,NA,TRBJ1-6,CAWRLQGNSPLHF,TGTGCCTGGAGGTTACAGGGAAATTCACCCCTCCACTTT
TRBV4-1,NA,NA,TRBJ2-7,CASSQRDSGYEQYF,TGCGCCAGCAGCCAAAGAGATTCGGGCTACGAGCAGTACTTC
TRBV4-1,NA,NA,TRBJ2-1,CASSPAADLYNEQFF,TGCGCCAGCAGCCCAGCGGCGGACTTGTACAATGAGCAGTTCTTC
TRBV3-1/TRBV3-2,NA,NA,TRBJ2-1,CASSRQDGLQFF,TGTGCCAGCAGCCGTCAAGACGGACTTCAGTTCTTC
TRBV5-6,NA,NA,TRBJ1-4,CASSVRGAGEKLFF,TGTGCCAGCAGCGTCAGGGGCGCAGGAGAAAAACTGTTTTTT
TRBV5-6,TRBD1,NA,TRBJ1-4,CASSLVTGVEKLFF,TGTGCCAGCAGCTTGGTAACAGGGGTGGAAAAACTGTTTTTT
TRBV7-9,NA,NA,TRBJ2-1,CASSTGFGNEQFF,TGTGCCAGCAGCACAGGTTTCGGCAATGAGCAGTTCTTC
TRBV7-9,NA,NA,TRBJ1-1,CASSRRQGGFTEAFF,TGTGCCAGCAGCCGACGACAAGGAGGTTTCACTGAAGCTTTCTTT
TRBV2,NA,few,TRBJ1-6,CASSENRVINNSPLHF,TGTGCCAGCAGTGAAAACCGGGTGATCAATAATTCACCCCTCCACTTT
TRBV5-1,TRBD1,few,TRBJ2-2,CASSLGQGSGELFF,TGCGCCAGCAGCTTAGGACAGGGCAGCGGGGAGCTGTTTTTT
TRBV18,NA,NA,TRBJ2-2,CASSPREANTGELFF,TGTGCCAGCTCACCACGAGAGGCGAACACCGGGGAGCTGTTTTTT